This T cell receptor (beta chain) was sequenced in a study of cytomegalovirus exposure and HLA in healthy donors. On this clone: Its antigen is as yet unknown.

Study-wide findings and caveats: The records held CMV serostatus as the only immune exposure information. When analyzed later, a missense DCLRE1C variant was found to be linked to TCR beta V- and J-gene trimming.

Per germline, CDR1 SGHAT and CDR2 FQNNGV. Trimming at V came to 4 bases and at J to 14 bases, leaving 5 bases not matched to a gene. This CDR3 is 14 amino acids long. The PCR employed 60 Vbeta primers together with 13 Jbeta primers. In the original processing: In a later analysis, of around 80 million unique beta chains, 9 million to 11 million appeared in at least two donors. The protocol was immunoSEQ multiplex PCR, while the TCRdb copy is restricted to in-frame clones and leaves out a portion. V and J calls and clone size are those listed in that table; D and trimming were worked out from the DNA. The sample lists roughly 73,000 clones, around 78% seen once, with approximately 3.7% in the top ten. Every donor was a healthy person donating bone marrow.

The chain recombines TRBV11-2 with TRBJ2-1; TRBD2 matches at 16 bases. The TCR sequence derives from a man aged 35 to 55 in good health and CMV-seronegative. Sequenced material: PBMCs. The CDR3: CASSSGLAGGLEFF. CDR3 bases: TGTGCCAGCAGCTCGGGACTAGCGGGGGGGTTGGAGTTCTTC.